This T cell receptor beta chain was sequenced during a study of early T cells in non-severe SARS-CoV-2 infection. Study as a whole: Unsorted whole blood bulk RNA was sequenced, with unpaired chains. Overall study results and limits: Matching results from VDJdb favored anti-spike CD8 responses, leaving private and CD4 specificities undetected.

Per germline, CDR1 WSHSY and CDR2 SAAADI. This CDR3 spans 16 amino acids. V dropped 4 bases and J dropped 5; count of bases not matched to a gene: 7. This clonotype was detected only a few times. Its antigen is as yet unknown. The protocol attached unique molecular identifiers to individual cDNA molecules. TCRdb re-called the 5' RACE reads through MiXCR, storing one row per CDR3 protein. This table holds about 76,000 distinct CDR3 sequences, about a sixth found once. V usage is TRBV10-2 and J usage is TRBJ2-1; TRBD2 agrees at 11 bases. Sequencing was performed on whole blood. The TCR comes from an adult who was a healthcare worker with PCR-confirmed SARS-CoV-2 infection or an uninfected control (not recorded which). The CDR3 nucleotides read TGCGCCAGCAGTGTGGTAGCGGGGGGGCCGGACAATGAGCAGTTCTTC. It translates to CASSVVAGGPDNEQFF.